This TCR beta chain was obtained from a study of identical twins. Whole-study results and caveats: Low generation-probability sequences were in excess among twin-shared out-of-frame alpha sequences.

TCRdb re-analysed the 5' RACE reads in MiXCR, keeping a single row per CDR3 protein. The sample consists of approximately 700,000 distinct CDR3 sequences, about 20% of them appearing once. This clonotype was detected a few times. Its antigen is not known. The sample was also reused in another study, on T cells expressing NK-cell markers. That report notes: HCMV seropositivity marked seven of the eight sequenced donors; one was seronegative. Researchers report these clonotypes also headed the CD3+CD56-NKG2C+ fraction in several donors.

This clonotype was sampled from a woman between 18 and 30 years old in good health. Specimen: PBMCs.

The CDR3 sequence: CASSRNQGVNTEAFF. CDR3 bases: TGCGCCAGCAGCCGGAACCAGGGGGTGAACACTGAAGCTTTCTTT. The J gene is TRBJ1-1, the V gene TRBV5-1; TRBD1 agrees at 7 bases. Germline V CDR1 and CDR2: SGHRS, YFSETQ. The CDR3 extends over 15 amino acids. V was pared by 4 bases and J by 0 bases, with 6 bases of the junction left unmatched. The full variable domain, its missing parts supplied by reference TRBV5-1 and TRBJ1-1, is KAGVTQTPRYLIKTRGQQVTLSCSPISGHRSVSWYQQTPGQGLQFLFEYFSETQRNKGNFPGRFSGRQFSNSRSEMNVSTLELGDSALYLCASSRNQGVNTEAFFGQGTRLTVV.